This entry is about one T cell receptor (beta chain). Its antigen is currently unknown. The table came from immunoSEQ multiplex PCR; TCRdb's copy has only in-frame clones and leaves some out. This sample comprises under 60,000 clones, none seen once only. Donors gave roughly 5 to 8 ml heparinized peripheral whole blood. The data stem from a study of T cell clonality in common variable immunodeficiency. Study observations and caveats: Compared with healthy controls, CVID subjects showed increased TCRbeta clonality, mostly in about a third.

The receptor's source is a person aged 18-69 years in good health. The sample consisted of peripheral blood mononuclear cells.

The covered CDR3 bases are TGTGCCAGTAGTATCGACACGAACACTGAA. This sequence encodes CASSIDTNTE. The entire CDR3 sequence reads CASSIDTNTEAFF. V and J are TRBV19 and TRBJ1-1; D is unresolved. The CDR3 end is not reached by the read, which stops 3 residues before it; the germline J gene fills it in. CDR1 is LNHDA, CDR2 SQIVND, per germline (reference sequence). This CDR3 has 13 residues. V lost 3 bases, J lost 1 base, and 6 bases lay in between.